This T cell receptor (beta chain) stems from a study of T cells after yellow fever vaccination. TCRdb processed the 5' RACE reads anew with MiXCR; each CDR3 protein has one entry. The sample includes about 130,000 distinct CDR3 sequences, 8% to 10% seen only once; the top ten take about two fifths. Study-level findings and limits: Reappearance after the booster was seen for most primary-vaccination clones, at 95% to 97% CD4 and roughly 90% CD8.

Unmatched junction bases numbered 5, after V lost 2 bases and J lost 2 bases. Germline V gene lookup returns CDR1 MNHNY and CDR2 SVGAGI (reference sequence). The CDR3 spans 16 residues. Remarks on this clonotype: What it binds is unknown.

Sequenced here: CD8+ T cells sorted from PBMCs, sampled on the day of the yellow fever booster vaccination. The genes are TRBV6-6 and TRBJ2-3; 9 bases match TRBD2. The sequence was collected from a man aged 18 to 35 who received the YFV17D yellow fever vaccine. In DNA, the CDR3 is TGTGCCAGCAGTTACCGGGGCGGGGGGGCCACAGATACGCAGTATTTT. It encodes CASSYRGGGATDTQYF.